These T cell receptor beta chains were read from a single sample in a study of vaccination and CD4 T cells after COVID-19. Their cognate antigens are unknown. In TCRdb, the PCR reads were re-called with MiXCR into one record per CDR3 protein. Among fewer than 15,000 distinct CDR3 sequences listed, about 32% were seen once. The starting material was CD4+ T cells from blood, cultured in vitro, obtained before SARS-CoV-2 vaccination. Source of these receptors: a human donor who received a COVID-19 vaccine. Both conserved end residues are part of each CDR3. D genes are given only for firm matches. The size of a clone is reported for some rows only, either as once, few or many, or as a class for expanded clones.

>TRBV20-1|TRBJ2-3|-|few
TGCAGTGCTATCTTAGGGAGGGATACGCAGTATTTT
CSAILGRDTQYF
>TRBV7-9|TRBJ1-2|-|few
TGTGCCAGCAGCCCCAGGGTTAACTATGGCTACACCTTC
CASSPRVNYGYTF
>TRBV20-1|TRBJ1-5|-|few
TGCAGTGCTAGAGGGGCCTTGGGCAGCATTAGCAATCAGCCCCAGCATTTT
CSARGALGSISNQPQHF
>TRBV5-6|TRBJ2-3|TRBD2|few
TGTGCCAGCAGCTTGCTAACTAGCGGGGGGGCGACGGGCACAGATACGCAGTATTTT
CASSLLTSGGATGTDTQYF
>TRBV19|TRBJ2-3|TRBD2|once
TGTGCCAGTAGTATAGCTTCGGGGGGGCCTGATACGCAGTATTTT
CASSIASGGPDTQYF
>TRBV4-1|TRBJ2-2|TRBD1|once
TGCGCCAGCAGCCAAGCACAGGGGGGGAACACCGGGGAGCTGTTTTTT
CASSQAQGGNTGELFF
>TRBV30|TRBJ1-2|-|-
TGTGCCACCCCCCAACGGGGTCTAACCCATGGCTACACCTTC
CATPQRGLTHGYTF
>TRBV20-1|TRBJ2-5|-|-
TGCAGTGCCAGGGACCGGGTCTCCTCTCAAGAGACCCAGTACTTC
CSARDRVSSQETQYF
>TRBV6-1|TRBJ1-6|-|large
TGTGCCAGCAGTGAACGGCAGAATAATTCACCCCTCCACTTT
CASSERQNNSPLHF
>TRBV11-3|TRBJ1-6|TRBD1|-
TGTGCCAGCAGCTTAGTTGACAGGGGTACACCCCTCCACTTT
CASSLVDRGTPLHF
>TRBV27|TRBJ1-6|-|few
TGTGCCAGCAGGGCCCCGTATCCCTCACCCCTCCACTTT
CASRAPYPSPLHF
>TRBV30|TRBJ2-7|TRBD2|few
TGTGCCTGGAGGGGAGGACTAGCCTCCGAGCAGTACTTC
CAWRGGLASEQYF
>TRBV6-1|TRBJ1-1|-|few
TGTGCCAGCAGGGGGTCTTTATGGAACACTGAAGCTTTCTTT
CASRGSLWNTEAFF
>TRBV5-6|TRBJ1-2|TRBD1|-
TGTGCCAGCAGAGGGGGCGGGCTTGACTATGGCTACACCTTC
CASRGGGLDYGYTF
>TRBV18|TRBJ1-6|-|-
TGTGCCAGCTCACCACTTGCCCGAATACCCTATAATTCACCCCTCCACTTT
CASSPLARIPYNSPLHF
>TRBV6-1|TRBJ1-3|-|few
TGTGCCAGCATGAGGGGATATGGAAACACCATATATTTT
CASMRGYGNTIYF
>TRBV11-2|TRBJ2-5|-|-
TGTGCCGGCAGCTTAAGTCAGGAGACCCAGTACTTC
CAGSLSQETQYF
>TRBV10-3|TRBJ2-1|-|-
TGTGCCATCAGTGATAAGGTCGGCAGCTCCTACAATGAGCAGTTCTTC
CAISDKVGSSYNEQFF
>TRBV29-1|TRBJ2-1|-|few
TGCAGCGTTAACCGGCGCAATGAGCAGTTCTTC
CSVNRRNEQFF
>TRBV27|TRBJ1-4|-|-
TGTGCCAGCAGTTTCTGGAACAGGGAGGATGAAAAACTGTTTTTT
CASSFWNREDEKLFF
>TRBV5-1|TRBJ1-2|-|-
TGCGCCAGCAGCTTGTCTGGGGCCGGCTATGGCTACACCTTC
CASSLSGAGYGYTF
>TRBV20-1|TRBJ2-3|TRBD2|-
TGCAGTGCTAGGGCTAGCGGGGTTTCAGATACGCAGTATTTT
CSARASGVSDTQYF
>TRBV6-2/TRBV6-3|TRBJ1-2|-|once
TGTGCCAGCAGTTACTTCGGCCAGGGGTATGGCTACACCTTC
CASSYFGQGYGYTF
>TRBV20-1|TRBJ1-2|-|-
TGCAGTGCCCCAGAGTTCGGGGCTGGCTACACCTTC
CSAPEFGAGYTF
>TRBV19|TRBJ2-2|-|medium-sized
TGTGCCAGTAGACAGGGAGCCGGGGAGCTGTTTTTT
CASRQGAGELFF
>TRBV29-1|TRBJ2-1|TRBD2|-
TGCAGCGTGGCTAGCGGGGGGTTTTACAATGAGCAGTTCTTC
CSVASGGFYNEQFF
>TRBV5-4|TRBJ1-4|TRBD1|few
TGTGCCAGCAGCCGACAGGGGGTTAATGAAAAACTGTTTTTT
CASSRQGVNEKLFF
>TRBV5-4|TRBJ1-2|-|few
TGTGCCAGCAGCTTGGGAGGGAGATTGAGCTACACCTTC
CASSLGGRLSYTF
>TRBV20-1|TRBJ2-2|-|medium-sized
TGCAGTGCCACAACAGGGCGGGCCGGGGAGCTGTTTTTT
CSATTGRAGELFF
>TRBV19|TRBJ2-6|TRBD1|-
TGTGCCAGTAGTATATCGACAGGGACTGGGGCCAACGTCCTGACTTTC
CASSISTGTGANVLTF
>TRBV12-3/TRBV12-4|TRBJ1-1|-|-
TGTGCCAGCAGTTTAATGCGTACGGGAACTGAAGCTTTCTTT
CASSLMRTGTEAFF
>TRBV20-1|TRBJ2-1|TRBD2|-
TGCAGTGCTGGTAGCGGGGGGAGCCCCTACAATGAGCAGTTCTTC
CSAGSGGSPYNEQFF
>TRBV5-6|TRBJ2-7|-|-
TGTGCCAGCAGCTTGGCTTCTGCAGGTGAGCAGTACTTC
CASSLASAGEQYF
>TRBV6-1|TRBJ1-1|TRBD1|once
TGTGCCAGCCAAAATAGACAGGGGGCTGCGAACACTGAAGCTTTCTTT
CASQNRQGAANTEAFF
>TRBV7-9|TRBJ2-2|-|-
TGTGCCAGCAGCTCAATCACCGGGGAGCTGTTTTTT
CASSSITGELFF
>TRBV12-3/TRBV12-4|TRBJ1-3|-|-
TGTGCCAGCAGTATGGGACCGAGCTCTGGAAACACCATATATTTT
CASSMGPSSGNTIYF
>TRBV19|TRBJ1-5|TRBD1|medium-sized
TGTGCCAGTAGTACACGACAGGGGGCGGGTCAGCCCCAGCATTTT
CASSTRQGAGQPQHF
>TRBV28|TRBJ1-6|-|-
TGTGCCAGCAGTCAAACAGGGTCCCGGAGTTCACCCCTCCACTTT
CASSQTGSRSSPLHF
>TRBV7-9|TRBJ1-3|TRBD1|-
TGTGCCAGCAGCTCGACAGGGGCGAGTGGAAACACCATATATTTT
CASSSTGASGNTIYF
>TRBV30|TRBJ1-2|-|-
TGTGCCTGGAGTGTACCCCCCCACTATGGCTACACCTTC
CAWSVPPHYGYTF
>TRBV5-1|TRBJ1-2|-|-
TGCGCCAGCAGCTTGAGTAGACAGGAGATCTATGGCTACACCTTC
CASSLSRQEIYGYTF